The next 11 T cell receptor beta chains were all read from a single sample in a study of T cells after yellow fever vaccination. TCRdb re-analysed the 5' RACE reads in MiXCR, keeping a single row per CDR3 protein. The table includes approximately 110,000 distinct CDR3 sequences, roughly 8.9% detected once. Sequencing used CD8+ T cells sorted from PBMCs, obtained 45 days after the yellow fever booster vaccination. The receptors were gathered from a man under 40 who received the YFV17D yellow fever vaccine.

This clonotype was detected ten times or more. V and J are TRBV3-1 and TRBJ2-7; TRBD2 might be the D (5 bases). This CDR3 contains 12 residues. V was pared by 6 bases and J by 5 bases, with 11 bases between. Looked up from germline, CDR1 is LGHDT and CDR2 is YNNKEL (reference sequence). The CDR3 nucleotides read TGTGCCAGCAGTCAATGGGGAGACGAGCAGTACTTC. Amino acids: CASSQWGDEQYF.

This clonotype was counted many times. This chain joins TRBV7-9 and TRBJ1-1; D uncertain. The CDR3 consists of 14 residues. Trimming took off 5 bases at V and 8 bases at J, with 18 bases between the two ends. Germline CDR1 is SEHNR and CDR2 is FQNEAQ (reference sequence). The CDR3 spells CASSPPGSVGEAFF. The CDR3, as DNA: TGTGCCAGCAGCCCTCCGGGATCCGTGGGGGAAGCTTTCTTT.

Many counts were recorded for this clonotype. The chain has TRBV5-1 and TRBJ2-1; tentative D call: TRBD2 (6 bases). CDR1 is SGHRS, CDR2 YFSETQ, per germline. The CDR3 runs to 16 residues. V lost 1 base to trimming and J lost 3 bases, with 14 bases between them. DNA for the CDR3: TGCGCCAGCAGCTTGTTAGCGGAGGGACTCTACAATGAGCAGTTCTTC. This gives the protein CASSLLAEGLYNEQFF.

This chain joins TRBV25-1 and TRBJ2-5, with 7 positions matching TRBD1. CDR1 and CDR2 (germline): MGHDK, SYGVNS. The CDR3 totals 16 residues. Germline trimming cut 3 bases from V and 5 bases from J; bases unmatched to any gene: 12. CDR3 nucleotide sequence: TGTGCCAGCAGTGATTTGACAGGGTCCCAAAGGGAGACCCAGTACTTC. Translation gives CASSDLTGSQRETQYF.

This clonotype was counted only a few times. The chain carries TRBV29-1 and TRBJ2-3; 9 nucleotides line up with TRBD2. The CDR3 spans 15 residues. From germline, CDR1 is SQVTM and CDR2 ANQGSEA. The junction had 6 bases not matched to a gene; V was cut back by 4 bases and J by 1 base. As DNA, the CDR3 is TGCAGCGTTGTAATAGCGGGAGACGGCACAGATACGCAGTATTTT. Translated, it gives CSVVIAGDGTDTQYF.

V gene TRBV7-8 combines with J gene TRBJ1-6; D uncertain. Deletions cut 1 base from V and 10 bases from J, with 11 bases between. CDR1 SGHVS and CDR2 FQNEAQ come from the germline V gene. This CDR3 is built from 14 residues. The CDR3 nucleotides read TGTGCCAGCAGCTTAGATTTCGGGAGCTCACCCCTCCACTTT. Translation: CASSLDFGSSPLHF.

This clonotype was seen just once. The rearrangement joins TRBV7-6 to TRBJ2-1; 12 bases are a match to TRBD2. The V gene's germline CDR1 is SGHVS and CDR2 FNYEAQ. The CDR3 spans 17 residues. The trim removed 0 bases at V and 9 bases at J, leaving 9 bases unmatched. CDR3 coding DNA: TGTGCCAGCAGCTTAGCGGCCGGGACTAGCGGGCTTGGTGAGCAGTTCTTC. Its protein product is CASSLAAGTSGLGEQFF.

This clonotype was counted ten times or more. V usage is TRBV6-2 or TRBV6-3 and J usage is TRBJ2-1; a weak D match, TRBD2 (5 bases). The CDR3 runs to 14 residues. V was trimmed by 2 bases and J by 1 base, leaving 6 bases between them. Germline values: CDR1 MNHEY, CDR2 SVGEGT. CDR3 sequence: CASSYGGSYNEQFF. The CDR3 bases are TGTGCCAGCAGTTACGGCGGGTCCTACAATGAGCAGTTCTTC.

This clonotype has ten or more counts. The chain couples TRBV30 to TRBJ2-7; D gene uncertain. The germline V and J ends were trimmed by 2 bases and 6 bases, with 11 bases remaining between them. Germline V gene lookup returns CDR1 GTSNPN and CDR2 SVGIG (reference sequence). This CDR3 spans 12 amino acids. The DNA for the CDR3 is TGTGCCTGGAGTCCTTGGGTTGGCGAGCAGTACTTC. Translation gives CAWSPWVGEQYF.

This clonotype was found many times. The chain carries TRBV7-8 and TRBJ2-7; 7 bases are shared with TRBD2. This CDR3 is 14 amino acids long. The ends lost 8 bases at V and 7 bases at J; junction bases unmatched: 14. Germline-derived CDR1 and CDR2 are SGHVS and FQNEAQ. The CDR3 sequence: CASGSTGGPREQYF. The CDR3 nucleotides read TGTGCCAGCGGAAGTACGGGAGGCCCGCGGGAGCAGTACTTC.

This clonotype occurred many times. In DNA, the CDR3 is TGCAGTGCTTCAGGACTAGCGGGAGGTTCGGGTATCGGTACGCAGTATTTT. It is translated as CSASGLAGGSGIGTQYF. The chain carries TRBV20-1 and TRBJ2-3; 14 bases map to TRBD2. After removal of 5 bases from V and 8 bases from J, the junction contained 15 bases not matched to a gene. This CDR3 region has 17 residues. Germline CDR1 reads DFQATT; CDR2 reads SNEGSKA (reference sequence).